This TCR beta chain originates from a study of cytomegalovirus exposure and HLA in healthy donors. Study-wide findings and caveats: The study labeled 150 to 200 TCR beta chains cytomegalovirus-associated. A later analysis revealed that TCR association rates differed between HLA loci, peaking at DRB1 and bottoming out at HLA-C. Accurate prediction of HLA-A and HLA-B alleles (for most subjects) was reportedly achieved from TCR beta sequences.

The CDR3 has 16 amino acids. Germline V CDR1 and CDR2: SGHTA, FQGNSA. V trimming: 3 bases; J trimming: 5 bases; junction bases outside the gene matches: 8. In regard to this clone: Its antigen is not known.

60 Vbeta and 13 Jbeta primers were used in PCR. Using immunoSEQ multiplex PCR, the repertoire was profiled, and TCRdb retains in-frame clones only, with some absent. The table lists 60,000 or so clones. The specimen sequenced was PBMCs. This receptor was taken from a man aged 45 to 65 in good health and CMV-seropositive. V usage is TRBV7-2 and J usage is TRBJ2-5; 11 bases match TRBD2. CDR3 nucleotides: TGTGCCAGCAGCTTGGCCCTAGCGGGGGGCTGGGAGACCCAGTACTTC. Translated: CASSLALAGGWETQYF.